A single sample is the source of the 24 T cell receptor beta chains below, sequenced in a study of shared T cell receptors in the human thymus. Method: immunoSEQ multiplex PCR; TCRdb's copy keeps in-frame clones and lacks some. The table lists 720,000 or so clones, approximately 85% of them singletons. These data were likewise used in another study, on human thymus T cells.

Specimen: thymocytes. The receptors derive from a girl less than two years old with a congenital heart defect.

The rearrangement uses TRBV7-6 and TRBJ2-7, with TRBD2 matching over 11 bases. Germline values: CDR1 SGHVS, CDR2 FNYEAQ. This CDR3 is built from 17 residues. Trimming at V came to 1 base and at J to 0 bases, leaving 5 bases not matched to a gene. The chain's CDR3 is CASSLVGSGGASYEQYF. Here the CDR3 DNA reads TGTGCCAGCAGCTTAGTCGGTAGCGGGGGGGCCTCCTACGAGCAGTACTTC.

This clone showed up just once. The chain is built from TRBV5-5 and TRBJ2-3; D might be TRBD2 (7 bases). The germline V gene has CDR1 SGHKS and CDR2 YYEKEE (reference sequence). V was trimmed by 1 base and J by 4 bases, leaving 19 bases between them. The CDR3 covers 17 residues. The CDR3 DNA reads TGTGCCAGCAGCTTGCGGGGGGCACCCGACGTCGCAGATACGCAGTATTTT. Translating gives CASSLRGAPDVADTQYF.

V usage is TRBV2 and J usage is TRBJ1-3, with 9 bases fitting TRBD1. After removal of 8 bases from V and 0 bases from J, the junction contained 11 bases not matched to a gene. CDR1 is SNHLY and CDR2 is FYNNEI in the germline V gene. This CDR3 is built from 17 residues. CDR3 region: CASQLTGGSSSGNTIYF. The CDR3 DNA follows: TGTGCCAGCCAACTGACAGGGGGGTCCTCCTCTGGAAACACCATATATTTT.

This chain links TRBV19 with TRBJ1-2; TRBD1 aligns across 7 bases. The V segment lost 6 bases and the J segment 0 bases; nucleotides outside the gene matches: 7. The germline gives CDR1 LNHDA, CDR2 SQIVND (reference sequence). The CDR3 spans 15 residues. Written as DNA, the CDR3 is TGTGCCAGTAGAGTGGGACAGAGGACTAACTATGGCTACACCTTC. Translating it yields CASRVGQRTNYGYTF.

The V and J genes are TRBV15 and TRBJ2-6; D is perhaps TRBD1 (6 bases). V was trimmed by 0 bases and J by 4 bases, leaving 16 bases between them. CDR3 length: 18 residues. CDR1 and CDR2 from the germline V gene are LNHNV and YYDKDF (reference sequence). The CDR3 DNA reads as TGTGCCACCAGCAGAGAGCTCGGGCAGGGGAACGGGGCCAACGTCCTGACTTTC. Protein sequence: CATSRELGQGNGANVLTF. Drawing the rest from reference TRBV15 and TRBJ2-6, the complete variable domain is DAMVIQNPRYQVTQFGKPVTLSCSQTLNHNVMYWYQQKSSQAPKLLFHYYDKDFNNEADTPDNFQSRRPNTSFCFLDIRSPGLGDTAMYLCATSRELGQGNGANVLTFGAGSRLTVL.

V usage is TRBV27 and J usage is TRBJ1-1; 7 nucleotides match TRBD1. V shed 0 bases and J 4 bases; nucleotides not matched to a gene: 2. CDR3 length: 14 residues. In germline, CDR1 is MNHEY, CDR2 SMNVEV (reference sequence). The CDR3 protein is CASSLSQGITEAFF. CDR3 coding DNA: TGTGCCAGCAGTTTATCACAGGGGATCACTGAAGCTTTCTTT.

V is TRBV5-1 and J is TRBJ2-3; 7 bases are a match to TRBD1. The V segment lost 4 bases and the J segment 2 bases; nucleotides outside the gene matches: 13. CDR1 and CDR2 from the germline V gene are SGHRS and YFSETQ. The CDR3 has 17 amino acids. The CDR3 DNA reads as TGCGCCAGCAGCCGACAGGGACCAACTATTCTCACAGATACGCAGTATTTT. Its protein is CASSRQGPTILTDTQYF.

The CDR3 reads CASSPWEGSGTPYNEQFF. The CDR3 coding sequence is TGTGCCAGCAGCCCCTGGGAGGGAAGCGGGACACCCTACAATGAGCAGTTCTTC. The chain employs TRBV14 and TRBJ2-1, with a weak D call TRBD2 (7 bases). V lost 4 bases and J 2 bases, leaving 21 bases between the germline ends. CDR1 SGHDN and CDR2 FVKESK come from the germline V gene. The CDR3 consists of 18 residues.

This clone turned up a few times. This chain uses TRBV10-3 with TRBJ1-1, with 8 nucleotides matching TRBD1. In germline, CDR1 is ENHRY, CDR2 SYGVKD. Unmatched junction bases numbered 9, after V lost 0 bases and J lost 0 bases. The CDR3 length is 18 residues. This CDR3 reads CAISESRQGTIMNTEAFF. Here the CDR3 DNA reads TGTGCCATCAGTGAGTCGAGACAGGGGACCATCATGAACACTGAAGCTTTCTTT.

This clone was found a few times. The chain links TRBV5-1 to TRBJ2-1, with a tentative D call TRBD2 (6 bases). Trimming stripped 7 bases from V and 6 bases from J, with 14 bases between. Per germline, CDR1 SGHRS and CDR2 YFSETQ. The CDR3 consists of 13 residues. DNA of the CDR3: TGCGCCAGCGAGAGCACGGGGGTCAATGAGCAGTTCTTC. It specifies CASESTGVNEQFF.

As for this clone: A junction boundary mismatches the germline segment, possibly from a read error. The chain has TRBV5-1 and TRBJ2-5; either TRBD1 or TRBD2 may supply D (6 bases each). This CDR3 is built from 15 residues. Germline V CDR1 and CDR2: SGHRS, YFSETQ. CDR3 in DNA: TGCGCCAGCAGATTGGGGGGCCATTCGCTTGAGACCCAGTACTTC. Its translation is CASRLGGHSLETQYF.

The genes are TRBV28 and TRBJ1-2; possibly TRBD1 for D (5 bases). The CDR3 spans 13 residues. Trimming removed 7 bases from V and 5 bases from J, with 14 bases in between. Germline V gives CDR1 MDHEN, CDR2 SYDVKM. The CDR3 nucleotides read TGTGCCAGCACTTATAGGGAGGGGTATGGCTACACCTTC. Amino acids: CASTYREGYGYTF.

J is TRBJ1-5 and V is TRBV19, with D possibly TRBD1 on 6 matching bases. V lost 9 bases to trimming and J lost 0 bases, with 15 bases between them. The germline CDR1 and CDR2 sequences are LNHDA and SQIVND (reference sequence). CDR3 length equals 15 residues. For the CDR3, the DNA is TGTGCCAGCCGACGACAGGACGATAGCAATCAGCCCCAGCATTTT. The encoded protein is CASRRQDDSNQPQHF.

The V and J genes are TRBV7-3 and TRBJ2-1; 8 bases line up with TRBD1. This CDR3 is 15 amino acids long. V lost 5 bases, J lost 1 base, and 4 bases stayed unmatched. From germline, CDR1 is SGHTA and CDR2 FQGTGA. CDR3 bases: TGTGCCAGCAGCGGACAGGGTGGGTCCTACAATGAGCAGTTCTTC. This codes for CASSGQGGSYNEQFF.

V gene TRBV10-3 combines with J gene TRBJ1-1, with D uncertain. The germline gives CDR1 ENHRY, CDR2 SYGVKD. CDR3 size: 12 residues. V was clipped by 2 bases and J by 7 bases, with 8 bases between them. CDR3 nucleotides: TGTGCCATCAGTGAGCCTGCAGGTGAAGCTTTCTTT. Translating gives CAISEPAGEAFF.

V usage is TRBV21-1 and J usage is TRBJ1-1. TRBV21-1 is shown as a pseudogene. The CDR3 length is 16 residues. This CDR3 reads CASSSLGDCLNTEAFF. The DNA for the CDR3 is TGTGCCAGCAGCTCACTCGGGGATTGTTTGAACACTGAAGCTTTCTTT.

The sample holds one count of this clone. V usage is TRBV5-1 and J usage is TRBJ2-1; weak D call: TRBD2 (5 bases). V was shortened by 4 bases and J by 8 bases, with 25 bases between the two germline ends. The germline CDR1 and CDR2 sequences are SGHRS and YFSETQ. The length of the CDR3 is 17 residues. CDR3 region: CASSPGGYIFDVDEQFF. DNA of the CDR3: TGCGCCAGCAGCCCGGGCGGGTATATTTTTGATGTGGATGAGCAGTTCTTC.

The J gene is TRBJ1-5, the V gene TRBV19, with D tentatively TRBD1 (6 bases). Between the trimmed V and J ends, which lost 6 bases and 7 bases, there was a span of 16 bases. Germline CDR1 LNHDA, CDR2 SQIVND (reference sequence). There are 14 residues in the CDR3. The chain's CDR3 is CASSHQGLGQPQHF. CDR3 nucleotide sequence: TGTGCCAGTAGCCACCAGGGGCTGGGGCAGCCCCAGCATTTT. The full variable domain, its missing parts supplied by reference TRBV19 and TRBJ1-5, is DGGITQSPKYLFRKEGQNVTLSCEQNLNHDAMYWYRQDPGQGLRLIYYSQIVNDFQKGDIAEGYSVSREKKESFPLTVTSAQKNPTAFYLCASSHQGLGQPQHFGDGTRLSIL.

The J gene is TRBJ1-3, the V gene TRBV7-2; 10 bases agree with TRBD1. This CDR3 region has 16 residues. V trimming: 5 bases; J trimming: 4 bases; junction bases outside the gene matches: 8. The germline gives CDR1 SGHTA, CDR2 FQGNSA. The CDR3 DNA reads TGTGCCAGCAGCCCGGGACAGGGGTTTACGGGAAACACCATATATTTT. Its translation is CASSPGQGFTGNTIYF. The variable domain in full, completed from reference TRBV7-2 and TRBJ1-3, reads GAGVSQSPSNKVTEKGKDVELRCDPISGHTALYWYRQSLGQGLEFLIYFQGNSAPDKSGLPSDRFSAERTGGSVSTLTIQRTQQEDSAVYLCASSPGQGFTGNTIYFGEGSWLTVV.

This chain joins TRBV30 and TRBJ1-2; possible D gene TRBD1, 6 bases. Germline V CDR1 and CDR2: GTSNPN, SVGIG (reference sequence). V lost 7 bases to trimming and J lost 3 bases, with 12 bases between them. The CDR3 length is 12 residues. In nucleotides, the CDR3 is TGTGCCTTCCTGACAGGTGACTATGGCTACACCTTC. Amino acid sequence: CAFLTGDYGYTF.

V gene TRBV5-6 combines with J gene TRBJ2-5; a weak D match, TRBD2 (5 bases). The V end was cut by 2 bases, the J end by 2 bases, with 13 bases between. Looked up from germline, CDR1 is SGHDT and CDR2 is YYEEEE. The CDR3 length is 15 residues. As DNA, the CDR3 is TGTGCCAGCAGCTTTCGTCGACTACCACAAGAGACCCAGTACTTC. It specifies CASSFRRLPQETQYF. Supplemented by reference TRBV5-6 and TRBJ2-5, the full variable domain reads DAGVTQSPTHLIKTRGQQVTLRCSPKSGHDTVSWYQQALGQGPQFIFQYYEEEERQRGNFPDRFSGHQFPNYSSELNVNALLLGDSALYLCASSFRRLPQETQYFGPGTRLLVL.

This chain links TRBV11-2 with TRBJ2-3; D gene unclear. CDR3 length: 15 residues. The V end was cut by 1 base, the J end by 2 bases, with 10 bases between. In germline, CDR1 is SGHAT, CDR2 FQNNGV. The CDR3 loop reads CASSLGQALTDTQYF. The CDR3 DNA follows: TGTGCCAGCAGCTTAGGCCAGGCTCTCACAGATACGCAGTATTTT.

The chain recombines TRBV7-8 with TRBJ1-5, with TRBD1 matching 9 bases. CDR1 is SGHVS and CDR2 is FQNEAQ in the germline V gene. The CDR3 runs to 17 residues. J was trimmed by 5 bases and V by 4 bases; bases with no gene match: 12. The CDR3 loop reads CASSWGTGTGTDQPQHF. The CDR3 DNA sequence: TGTGCCAGCAGCTGGGGGACCGGGACAGGGACCGATCAGCCCCAGCATTTT. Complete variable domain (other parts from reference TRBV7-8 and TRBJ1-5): GAGVSQSPRYKVAKRGQDVALRCDPISGHVSLFWYQQALGQGPEFLTYFQNEAQLDKSGLPSDRFFAERPEGSVSTLKIQRTQQEDSAVYLCASSWGTGTGTDQPQHFGDGTRLSIL.

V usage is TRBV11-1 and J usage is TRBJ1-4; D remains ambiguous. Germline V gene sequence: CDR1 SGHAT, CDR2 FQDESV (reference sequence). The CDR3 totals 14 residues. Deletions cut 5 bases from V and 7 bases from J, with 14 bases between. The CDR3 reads CASSTPGLSEKLFF. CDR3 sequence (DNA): TGTGCCAGCAGCACCCCAGGACTAAGTGAAAAACTGTTTTTT.